This T cell receptor (beta chain) was documented in a study of T cell changes during pregnancy in multiple sclerosis. Sequencing was performed with immunoSEQ multiplex PCR; in TCRdb, only in-frame clones are kept and a portion is missing. The sample holds approximately 70,000 clones; around 92% are singletons and the top ten take approximately 0.71%. The J segment lost 1 base and the V segment lost 5 bases, leaving 6 bases of the junction unmatched. CDR1 MNHEY and CDR2 SMNVEV come from the germline V gene (reference sequence). This CDR3 is 16 amino acids long. This chain joins TRBV27 and TRBJ2-5, with 11 nucleotides matching TRBD2. The specimen was peripheral blood, collected in the third trimester of pregnancy. This TCR was sampled from a female donor in good health, enrolled as a control in a pregnancy study. CDR3 sequence (DNA): TGTGCCAGCAGTCCCCGTGGGACTAGCGGCCAAGAGACCCAGTACTTC. Translated: CASSPRGTSGQETQYF.